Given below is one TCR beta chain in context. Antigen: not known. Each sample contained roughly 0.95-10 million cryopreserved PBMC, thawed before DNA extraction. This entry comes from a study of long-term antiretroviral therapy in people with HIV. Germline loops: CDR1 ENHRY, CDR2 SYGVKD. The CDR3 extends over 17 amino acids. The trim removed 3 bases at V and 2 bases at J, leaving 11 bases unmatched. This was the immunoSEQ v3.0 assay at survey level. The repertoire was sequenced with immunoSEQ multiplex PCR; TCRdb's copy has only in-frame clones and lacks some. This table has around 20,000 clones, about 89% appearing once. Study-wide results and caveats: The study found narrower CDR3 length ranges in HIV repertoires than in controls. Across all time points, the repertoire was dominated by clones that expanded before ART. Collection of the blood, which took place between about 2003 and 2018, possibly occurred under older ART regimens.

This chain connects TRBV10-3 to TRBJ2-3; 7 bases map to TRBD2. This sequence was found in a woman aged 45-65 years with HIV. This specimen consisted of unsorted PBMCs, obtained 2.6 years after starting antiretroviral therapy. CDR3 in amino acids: CAISDLRAGANTDTQYF. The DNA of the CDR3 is TGTGCCATCAGTGATCTTCGGGCGGGAGCGAACACAGATACGCAGTATTTT.